This T cell receptor (beta chain) came from a study of T cells in Graves' hyperthyroidism and ophthalmopathy. Broader study findings: Most thyroid clonotypes expanded above 0.001 appeared in blood too.

V lost 5 bases and J lost 7; bases outside the gene matches: 10. This CDR3 has 15 residues. In germline, CDR1 is MNHEY, CDR2 SVGEGT. RNA transcripts yielded amplified TCR beta CDR3 regions. Using the HTBI primer set, a first-round RT-PCR was run on the TCR CDR3. TCRdb reprocessed the multiplex PCR reads via MiXCR and lists one record per CDR3 protein. Of a few hundred thousand distinct CDR3 sequences in the sample, roughly a sixth were seen once. The sample holds a few counts of this clonotype. Antigen: not known. Ophthalmopathy cases scored 3 or more on the Clinical Activity Score and 4 or more on NOSPECS grade, with duration below 3 months. Uncontrolled infection, other autoimmune disease, pregnancy or lactation barred patients from enrollment. Orbital computed tomography, thyroid ultrasound, serum thyroxine and TRAb, and clinical symptoms together informed the diagnoses.

Sequenced input: blood. The rearrangement uses TRBV6-2 or TRBV6-3 and TRBJ2-1; the match to TRBD1 covers 8 bases. The TCR originated in a middle-aged woman with Graves' ophthalmopathy. The chain's CDR3 is CASSPAGQVKNEQFF. As DNA, the CDR3 is TGTGCCAGCAGTCCGGCGGGACAGGTGAAGAATGAGCAGTTCTTC.